The rows below give T cell receptor beta chains drawn from one sample of a study of blood T cell repertoires in COVID-19. The assay was immunoSEQ multiplex PCR, and TCRdb's table has in-frame clones only and misses some. In the table there are 150,000 to 200,000 clones, under 85% of which are singletons. The source material was peripheral blood. The source is a man aged 70-80 years with acute or convalescent COVID-19. The CDR3 runs from the conserved cysteine through the conserved F or W. A D gene is named only where the DNA matches it firmly. A row's size may be missing; if present it is once, few, many or a size class.

>few|TRBD2|TRBV7-6|TRBJ2-7
TGTGCCAGCAGCTCAGGGGCGGGAGGAAATTACGAGCAGTACTTC
CASSSGAGGNYEQYF
>few|TRBD1|TRBV2|TRBJ1-1
TGTGCCAGCAGTTTCCAGGGGGCGAACACTGAAGCTTTCTTT
CASSFQGANTEAFF
>-|-|TRBV30|TRBJ1-5
TGTGCACGGGCATGTAGGTACAGGTATAGCAATCAGCCCCAGCATTTT
CARACRYRYSNQPQHF
>-|-|TRBV28|TRBJ1-2
TGTGCCAGCAGTTTGGGCACTTCCTATGGCTACACCTTC
CASSLGTSYGYTF
>-|-|TRBV6-6|TRBJ2-2
TGTGCCAGCAGTTCGTTACAGGGAAGGCGAACCGGGGAGCTGTTTTTT
CASSSLQGRRTGELFF
>-|-|TRBV2|TRBJ1-4
TGTGCCAGCACCGACCGTTCGACTCGTGAAAAACTGTTTTTT
CASTDRSTREKLFF
>-|-|TRBV4-1|TRBJ2-7
TGCGCCAGCAGTAAGGCAGGGGTCCAGGAAGAGCAGTACTTC
CASSKAGVQEEQYF
>-|TRBD1|TRBV11-3|TRBJ2-7
TGTGCCAGCAGCTCCCGGACAGGCTACGAGCAGTACTTC
CASSSRTGYEQYF
>-|TRBD2|TRBV19|TRBJ2-4
TGTGCCAGTAGTATGCTGGGGGGGAGCCCAATAGACATTCAGTACTTC
CASSMLGGSPIDIQYF
>-|-|TRBV12-3/TRBV12-4|TRBJ2-2
TGTGCCAGCAGGTCCGAAGGAGGCGGGGAGCTGTTTTTT
CASRSEGGGELFF
>once|-|TRBV6-5|TRBJ2-7
TGTGCCAGCAAACCACGTTCTAGAACCTACGAGCAGTACTTC
CASKPRSRTYEQYF
>-|TRBD2|TRBV4-1|TRBJ2-4
TGCGCCAGCAGCCAACTCCTCGCGGGAGGGCCGGCCAAAAACATTCAGTACTTC
CASSQLLAGGPAKNIQYF
>-|TRBD2|TRBV28|TRBJ2-2
TGTGCCATCCTAAAAACTAGCGGACTAACCGGGGAGCTGTTTTTT
CAILKTSGLTGELFF
>once|-|TRBV10-3|TRBJ1-1
TGTGCCATCAGGGAAAGCGGGGGCATGAACACTGAAGCTTTCTTT
CAIRESGGMNTEAFF
>-|-|TRBV6-5|TRBJ1-2
TGTGCCAGCAGTTACTCATTAGAAGACTATGGCTACACCTTC
CASSYSLEDYGYTF
>-|-|TRBV6-6|TRBJ1-1
TGTGCCAGCAGTTACTCGACCCAGGGTTACACTGAAGCTTTCTTT
CASSYSTQGYTEAFF
>-|TRBD2|TRBV5-1|TRBJ2-2
TGCGCCAGCAGCCCCACCGGGACTAGCAACACCGGGGAGCTGTTTTTT
CASSPTGTSNTGELFF
>-|TRBD1|TRBV27|TRBJ2-3
TGTGCCAGCAGTTTGATAGGGACAGGGAGGGTGACAGATACGCAGTATTTT
CASSLIGTGRVTDTQYF
>-|-|TRBV10-2|TRBJ1-2
TGCGCCAGCAGTGAATTTCGAGTAGAGGGTGTGGACTATGGCTACACCTTC
CASSEFRVEGVDYGYTF
>-|-|TRBV6-2/TRBV6-3|TRBJ1-5
TGTGCCAGCAGTTACTCACTCCAGGGGTCCCGGAGCAATCAGCCCCAGCATTTT
CASSYSLQGSRSNQPQHF
>-|-|TRBV5-5|TRBJ2-7
TGTGCCAGCAGCAAGAATAGGGGGGGCGCCTACGAGCAGTACTTC
CASSKNRGGAYEQYF
>-|-|TRBV6-2/TRBV6-3|TRBJ1-1
TGTGCCAGCAGTTACCGTGTCCAGGGCCAAAGGGACACTGAAGCTTTCTTT
CASSYRVQGQRDTEAFF
>-|-|TRBV28|TRBJ2-7
TGTGCCAGCAGACTAAGTCGAGAGCAGTACTTC
CASRLSREQYF
>-|-|TRBV6-2/TRBV6-3|TRBJ1-6
TGTGCCAGCAGCGGACAAGCCTATAATTCACCCCTCCACTTT
CASSGQAYNSPLHF